This T cell receptor (beta chain) emerged from a study of shared T cell receptors in the human thymus. TCRdb keeps only in-frame clones here, not all; method: immunoSEQ multiplex PCR. This table holds roughly 500,000 clones, 75% to 80% found once. Per the germline V gene, CDR1 is PRHDT and CDR2 is FYEKMQ (reference sequence). V was pared by 2 bases and J by 2 bases, with 4 bases of the junction left unmatched. There are 15 residues in the CDR3. The data were also submitted as part of a second study, on human thymus T cells. In that study: The people who donated were healthy Finnish babies having corrective surgery for congenital heart defects. In corrective heart surgery, resections were taken, and these provided the thymus tissue. V and J gene usage appeared biased in thymic and blood repertoires. Related studies found that unrelated individuals share highly overlapping thymic repertoires.

The rearrangement uses TRBV13 and TRBJ2-7, with 9 bases lining up with TRBD2. Source material: thymocytes. The TCR sequence derives from a boy less than two years old with a congenital heart defect. Written as DNA, the CDR3 is TGTGCCAGCAGCTTACGGCGGGAGGGCCCCTACGAGCAGTACTTC. Translated: CASSLRREGPYEQYF. The full variable domain, completed using reference TRBV13 and TRBJ2-7, is AAGVIQSPRHLIKEKRETATLKCYPIPRHDTVYWYQQGPGQDPQFLISFYEKMQSDKGSIPDRFSAQQFSDYHSELNMSSLELGDSALYFCASSLRREGPYEQYFGPGTRLTVT.